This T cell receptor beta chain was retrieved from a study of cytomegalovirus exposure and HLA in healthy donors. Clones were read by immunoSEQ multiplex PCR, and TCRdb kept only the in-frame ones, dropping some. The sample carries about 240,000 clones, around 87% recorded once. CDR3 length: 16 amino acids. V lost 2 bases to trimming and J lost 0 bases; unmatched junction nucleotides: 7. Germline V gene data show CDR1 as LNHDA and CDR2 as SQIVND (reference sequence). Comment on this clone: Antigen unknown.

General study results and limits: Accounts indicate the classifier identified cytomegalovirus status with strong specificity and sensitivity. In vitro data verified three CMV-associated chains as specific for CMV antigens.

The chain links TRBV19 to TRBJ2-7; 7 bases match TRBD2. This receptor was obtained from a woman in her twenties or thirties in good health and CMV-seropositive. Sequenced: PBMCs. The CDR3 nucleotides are TGTGCCAGTAGTATATCTTTAGCGGGTATCTCCTACGAGCAGTACTTC. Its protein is CASSISLAGISYEQYF. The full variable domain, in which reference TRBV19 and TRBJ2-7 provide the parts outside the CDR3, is DGGITQSPKYLFRKEGQNVTLSCEQNLNHDAMYWYRQDPGQGLRLIYYSQIVNDFQKGDIAEGYSVSREKKESFPLTVTSAQKNPTAFYLCASSISLAGISYEQYFGPGTRLTVT.